This section outlines one TCR beta chain sequence together with its context. The CDR3 consists of 15 residues. Germline V gives CDR1 SGHNT, CDR2 YYREEE (reference sequence). The germline V and J ends were trimmed by 1 base and 0 bases, with 8 bases remaining between them. In the original processing: Estimates of nucleated cell counts were drawn from the amplification of reference gene primers. The repertoire was sequenced with immunoSEQ multiplex PCR; TCRdb's copy has only in-frame clones and lacks some. V and J calls and clone size come straight from that table; D and trimming were deduced from the DNA. Of some 76,000 clones listed, about nine tenths were seen once; the top ten hold around 5%. This specimen belongs to a study of blood T cell repertoires in COVID-19.

The TCR sequence derives from a woman aged 18-29 years with acute or convalescent COVID-19. The sample consisted of peripheral blood. The rearrangement uses TRBV5-4 and TRBJ2-1; TRBD2 might be the D (5 bases). CDR3 region: CASSLRGNSYNEQFF. CDR3 nucleotide sequence: TGTGCCAGCAGCTTGAGAGGGAACTCCTACAATGAGCAGTTCTTC.